The T cell receptor beta chain described here comes from a study of quantifying T cell responses using KT2 cells. On the study more broadly: cDNA was made from DNase-treated RNA using alpha and beta constant primers.

There are many counts of this clonotype. The ends were cut back, 3 bases at V and 4 bases at J, with 11 bases in the middle. The germline V gene has CDR1 SGHRS and CDR2 YFSETQ. The CDR3 has 13 residues. The cDNA 3' end received a ligated oligonucleotide with a UMI. An equimolar mix of RC1.1 and RC1.2 primed the beta chain across TRBC1 and TRBC2. TCRdb analysed the UMI-ligation and nested PCR reads with MiXCR anew, one entry per CDR3 protein. The sample records some 41,000 distinct CDR3 sequences, 15% to 20% being singletons. This rearrangement joins TRBV5-1 to TRBJ2-7; possibly TRBD1 for D (6 bases). Sequencing used PBMCs spiked with cells of the T cell clone KT2. This receptor was obtained from a human donor. The CDR3 spells CASSWKQGYEQYF. In DNA, the CDR3 is TGCGCCAGCAGCTGGAAACAGGGTTACGAGCAGTACTTC. Full variable domain (missing parts from reference TRBV5-1 and TRBJ2-7): KAGVTQTPRYLIKTRGQQVTLSCSPISGHRSVSWYQQTPGQGLQFLFEYFSETQRNKGNFPGRFSGRQFSNSRSEMNVSTLELGDSALYLCASSWKQGYEQYFGPGTRLTVT.